This T cell receptor beta chain was sequenced for a study of T cell responses to AZD1222 COVID-19 vaccine. The protocol was immunoSEQ multiplex PCR, while the TCRdb copy is restricted to in-frame clones and leaves out a portion. The data show about 180,000 clones, almost 90% seen once. This clone was seen a single time. The CDR3 has 17 amino acids. From germline, CDR1 is SGHTA and CDR2 FQGTGA. The V gene end was trimmed by 2 bases and the J gene end by 5 bases; junction bases not matched to a gene: 10. The sample was peripheral blood, taken on day 0 of AZD1222 vaccination. The sequence derives from an adult in good health. This chain links TRBV7-3 with TRBJ2-2; 8 positions match TRBD2. This chain's CDR3 is CASSLLIGLAGTGELFF. The CDR3 nucleotides read TGTGCCAGCAGCTTATTGATAGGACTAGCTGGTACCGGGGAGCTGTTTTTT.